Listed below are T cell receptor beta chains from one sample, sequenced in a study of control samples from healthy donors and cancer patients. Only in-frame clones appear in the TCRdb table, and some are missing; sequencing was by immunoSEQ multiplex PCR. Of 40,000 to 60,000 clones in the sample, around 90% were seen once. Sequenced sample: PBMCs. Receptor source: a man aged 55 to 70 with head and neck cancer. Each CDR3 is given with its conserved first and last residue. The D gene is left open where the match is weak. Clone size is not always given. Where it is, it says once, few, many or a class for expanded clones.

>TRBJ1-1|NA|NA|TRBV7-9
CASSLNLGPDFF
TGTGCCAGCAGCTTAAATCTGGGGCCGGATTTCTTT
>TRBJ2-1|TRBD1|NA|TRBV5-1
CASSFLGQGAGGQFF
TGCGCCAGCAGCTTTCTCGGACAGGGGGCTGGGGGGCAGTTCTTC
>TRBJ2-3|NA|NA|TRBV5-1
CASSLGPVGDTQYF
TGCGCCAGCAGCTTGGGACCTGTGGGAGATACGCAGTATTTT
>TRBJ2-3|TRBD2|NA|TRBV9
CASKRGIDSSTDTQYF
TGTGCCAGCAAGCGGGGGATAGACTCTAGCACAGATACGCAGTATTTT
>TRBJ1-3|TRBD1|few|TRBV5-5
CASSRDSSLNSGNTIYF
TGTGCCAGCAGCCGGGACAGTTCTTTAAACTCTGGAAACACCATATATTTT
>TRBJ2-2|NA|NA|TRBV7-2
CASSLVWTPLTGELFF
TGTGCCAGCAGCTTAGTATGGACCCCGCTCACCGGGGAGCTGTTTTTT
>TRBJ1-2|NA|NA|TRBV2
CASSPPASSGSRGVYGYTF
TGTGCCAGCAGCCCCCCGGCCAGCAGTGGTTCGAGGGGCGTCTATGGCTACACCTTC
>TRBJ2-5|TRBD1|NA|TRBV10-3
CASRDREETQYF
TGTGCCTCCCGGGACAGGGAAGAGACCCAGTACTTC
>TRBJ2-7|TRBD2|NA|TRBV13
CASSGAGRLYEQYF
TGTGCCAGCAGCGGAGCGGGAAGGCTCTACGAGCAGTACTTC
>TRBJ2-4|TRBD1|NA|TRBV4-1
CASSHGWSLTGENIQYF
TGCGCCAGCAGCCACGGCTGGAGTTTGACAGGGGAAAACATTCAGTACTTC
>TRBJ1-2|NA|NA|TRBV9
CASSAPGRVGYTF
TGTGCCAGCAGCGCCCCGGGTAGGGTTGGCTACACCTTC
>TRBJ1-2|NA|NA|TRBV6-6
CASSKKTVDYGYTF
TGTGCCAGCAGCAAAAAGACAGTGGACTATGGCTACACCTTC
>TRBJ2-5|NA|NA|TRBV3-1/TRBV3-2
CASSQAQETQYF
TGTGCCAGCAGCCAGGCGCAAGAGACCCAGTACTTC
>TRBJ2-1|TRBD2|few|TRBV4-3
CASSQVAVLSGGREQFF
TGCGCCAGCAGCCAAGTGGCCGTACTGAGCGGGGGAAGGGAGCAGTTCTTC
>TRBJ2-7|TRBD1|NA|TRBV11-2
CASSLDTTGSREQYF
TGTGCCAGCAGCTTAGATACGACAGGGTCTCGGGAGCAGTACTTC
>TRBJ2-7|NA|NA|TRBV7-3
CASSLFAGTSYEQYF
TGTGCCAGCAGCTTATTTGCGGGGACGAGTTACGAGCAGTACTTC
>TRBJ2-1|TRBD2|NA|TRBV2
CASSGPGGALNEQFF
TGTGCCAGCAGTGGGCCGGGGGGGGCCCTCAATGAGCAGTTCTTC
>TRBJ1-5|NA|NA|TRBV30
CAWTTGLGQPQHF
TGTGCCTGGACTACAGGGCTGGGGCAGCCCCAGCATTTT
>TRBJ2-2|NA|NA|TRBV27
CASSFFTGELFF
TGTGCCAGCAGTTTTTTTACCGGGGAGCTGTTTTTT
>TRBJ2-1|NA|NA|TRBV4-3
CASSLRTARFYNEQFF
TGCGCCAGCAGTCTGAGGACAGCCAGATTCTACAATGAGCAGTTCTTC
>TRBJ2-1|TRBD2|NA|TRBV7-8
CASSSPGSGRSYNEQFF
TGTGCCAGCAGCTCCCCAGGTAGCGGGAGATCCTACAATGAGCAGTTCTTC
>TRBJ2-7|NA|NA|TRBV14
CASSQDRESYEQYF
TGTGCCAGCAGCCAAGATAGGGAATCCTACGAGCAGTACTTC
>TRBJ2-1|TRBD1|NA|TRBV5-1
CASSLDRGRNNEQFF
TGCGCCAGCAGCTTGGACAGGGGGCGAAACAATGAGCAGTTCTTC
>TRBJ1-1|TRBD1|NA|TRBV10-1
CASSEGTGGAGVTEAFF
TGCGCCAGCAGTGAGGGGACAGGGGGCGCCGGGGTCACTGAAGCTTTCTTT
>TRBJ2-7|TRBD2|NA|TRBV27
CASSPGGGTYEQYF
TGTGCCAGCAGTCCTGGGGGGGGGACCTACGAGCAGTACTTC
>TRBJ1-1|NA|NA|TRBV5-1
CASSWGSTGNTEAFF
TGCGCCAGCAGCTGGGGATCGACGGGGAACACTGAAGCTTTCTTT
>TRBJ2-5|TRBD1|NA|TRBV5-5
CASSLRAGQGARETQYF
TGTGCCAGCAGCTTGAGAGCGGGACAGGGGGCGCGGGAGACCCAGTACTTC
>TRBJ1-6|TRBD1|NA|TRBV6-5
CASSYSRTGDSPLHF
TGTGCCAGCAGTTACTCTAGGACAGGGGATTCACCCCTCCACTTT
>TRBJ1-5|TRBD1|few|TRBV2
CASSPTGDFQHF
TGTGCCAGCAGTCCTACAGGGGATTTCCAGCATTTT
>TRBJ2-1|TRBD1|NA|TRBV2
CASSVPGQGLGYNEQFF
TGTGCCAGCAGTGTCCCGGGACAGGGGTTGGGATACAATGAGCAGTTCTTC
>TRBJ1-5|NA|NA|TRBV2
CASSEARVSQPQHF
TGTGCCAGCAGTGAAGCGCGAGTCTCCCAGCCCCAGCATTTT
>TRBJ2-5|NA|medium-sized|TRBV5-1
CASSLIGTAQETQYF
TGCGCCAGCAGCTTGATAGGCACAGCCCAAGAGACCCAGTACTTC
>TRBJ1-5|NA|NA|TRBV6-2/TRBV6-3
CASSYRSNQPQHF
TGTGCCAGCAGTTATAGGAGCAATCAGCCCCAGCATTTT
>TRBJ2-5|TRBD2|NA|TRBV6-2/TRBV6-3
CASSYNLKRGGRVETQYF
TGTGCCAGCAGTTACAATCTAAAGCGGGGGGGCCGGGTAGAGACCCAGTACTTC
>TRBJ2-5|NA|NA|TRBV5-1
CASRPSFGSSQETQYF
TGCGCCAGCAGGCCTTCGTTCGGGAGTTCCCAAGAGACCCAGTACTTC
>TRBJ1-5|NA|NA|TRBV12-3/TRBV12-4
CASTQNNQPQHF
TGTGCCAGCACCCAGAACAATCAGCCCCAGCATTTT
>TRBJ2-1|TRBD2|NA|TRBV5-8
CASSLGRDEQFF
TGTGCCAGCAGTTTAGGGAGGGATGAGCAGTTCTTC
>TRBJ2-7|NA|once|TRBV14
CASSQDWTLSYEQYF
TGTGCCAGCAGCCAAGATTGGACTCTATCCTACGAGCAGTACTTC
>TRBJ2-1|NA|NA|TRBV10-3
CAISSGADYNEQFF
TGTGCCATCAGCAGTGGGGCCGACTACAATGAGCAGTTCTTC
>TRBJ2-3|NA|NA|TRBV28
CASRDPSYADTQYF
TGTGCCAGCAGGGACCCGTCGTACGCAGATACGCAGTATTTT
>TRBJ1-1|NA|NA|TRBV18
CASHQQRGAEAFF
TGTGCCAGCCACCAACAGAGGGGGGCTGAAGCTTTCTTT
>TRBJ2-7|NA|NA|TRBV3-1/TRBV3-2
CASSHSSGTSPYEQYF
TGTGCCAGCAGCCATTCTTCAGGGACGAGTCCCTACGAGCAGTACTTC
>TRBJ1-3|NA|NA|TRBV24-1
CATMAPRAGNTIYF
TGTGCCACCATGGCGCCCAGGGCTGGAAACACCATATATTTT
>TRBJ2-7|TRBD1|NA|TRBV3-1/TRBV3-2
CASSPYRGPTYEQYF
TGTGCCAGCAGCCCCTACAGGGGGCCCACCTACGAGCAGTACTTC
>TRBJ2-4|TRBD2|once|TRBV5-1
CASSHGTSGRPKNIQYF
TGCGCCAGCAGCCACGGGACTAGCGGGAGACCCAAAAACATTCAGTACTTC
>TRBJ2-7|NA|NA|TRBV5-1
CASSLDEGRQYF
TGCGCCAGCAGCTTGGACGAGGGGCGGCAGTACTTC
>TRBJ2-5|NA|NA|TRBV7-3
CASSLGPQETQYF
TGTGCCAGCAGCTTGGGCCCTCAGGAGACCCAGTACTTC
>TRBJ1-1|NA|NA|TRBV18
CASSPTWGTEAFF
TGTGCCAGCTCACCTACGTGGGGGACTGAAGCTTTCTTT
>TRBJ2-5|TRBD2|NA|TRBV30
CAWSAGTSGSRKTQYF
TGTGCCTGGAGTGCCGGGACTAGCGGGAGTCGGAAGACCCAGTACTTC
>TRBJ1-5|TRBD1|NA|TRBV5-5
CASSLDRGGQPQHF
TGTGCCAGCAGCTTGGACAGGGGCGGTCAGCCCCAGCATTTT
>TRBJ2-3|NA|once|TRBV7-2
CASSLERGQTDTQYF
TGTGCCAGCAGCTTAGAGAGGGGACAAACAGATACGCAGTATTTT
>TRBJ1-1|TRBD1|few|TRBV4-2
CASSQARIGQGGVQAFF
TGTGCCAGCAGCCAAGCGCGCATAGGACAGGGTGGCGTACAGGCTTTCTTT
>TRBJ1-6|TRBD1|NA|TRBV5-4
CASSLNRGNSPLHF
TGTGCCAGCAGCTTGAACAGGGGTAATTCACCCCTCCACTTT
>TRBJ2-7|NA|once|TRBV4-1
CASSQDRNRGEQYF
TGCGCCAGCAGCCAAGATCGGAACCGGGGCGAGCAGTACTTC
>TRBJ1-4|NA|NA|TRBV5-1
CASSPGSSTTNEKLFF
TGCGCCAGCAGCCCGGGGTCGAGCACAACTAATGAAAAACTGTTTTTT
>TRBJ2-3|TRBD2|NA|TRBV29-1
CSGISGSSPDTQYF
TGCAGCGGTATTAGCGGGAGTTCTCCAGATACGCAGTATTTT
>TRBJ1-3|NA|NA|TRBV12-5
CASGQSSGNTIYF
TGTGCTAGTGGCCAGAGCTCTGGAAACACCATATATTTT
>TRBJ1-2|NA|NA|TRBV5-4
CASSLTLGGNYGYTF
TGTGCCAGCAGCCTTACATTGGGGGGCAACTATGGCTACACCTTC
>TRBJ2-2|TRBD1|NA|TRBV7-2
CASSLDRGTGELFF
TGTGCCAGCAGCTTGGACAGGGGAACCGGGGAGCTGTTTTTT
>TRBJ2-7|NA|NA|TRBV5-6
CASSPQAGEHEQYF
TGTGCCAGCAGCCCCCAGGCAGGGGAACACGAGCAGTACTTC